These T cell receptor beta chains were read from a single sample in a study of a mutant IDH1 vaccine in newly diagnosed glioma. Assay: immunoSEQ multiplex PCR; the TCRdb copy retains only in-frame clones and omits some. Counted here are tens of thousands of clones, 86% occurring once; the ten biggest clones make up 1.6%. These receptors' targets are unknown. The specimen was PBMCs, collected from a glioma patient whose treatment included an IDH1 peptide vaccine. All receptors derive from a man in his forties with glioma. CDR3s include the opening cysteine and the closing phenylalanine or tryptophan. The order of the fields is V gene, D gene, J gene, CDR3 length, clone size, CDR3 protein, CDR3 DNA. The D gene is left open where the match is weak. Rows give clone size only sometimes, using once, few, many, or a class for an expanded clone.

>TRBV5-8|.|TRBJ1-2|16|.
CASGRGGTQAYYGYTF
TGTGCCAGCGGCAGGGGCGGAACTCAAGCTTACTATGGCTACACCTTC
>TRBV5-4|.|TRBJ2-3|12|.
CASSLWGDTQYF
TGTGCCAGCAGCTTGTGGGGGGATACGCAGTATTTT
>TRBV9|.|TRBJ2-1|16|.
CASSSLGGGAYNEQFF
TGTGCCAGCAGCTCTCTAGGGGGAGGGGCCTACAATGAGCAGTTCTTC
>TRBV5-1|.|TRBJ2-7|14|.
CASSSDIGRWEQYF
TGCGCCAGCAGCTCGGACATCGGCAGGTGGGAGCAGTACTTC
>TRBV18|TRBD1|TRBJ1-2|15|.
CASSPSGQGHYGYTF
TGTGCCAGCTCACCCTCGGGACAGGGTCACTATGGCTACACCTTC
>TRBV7-2|TRBD1|TRBJ1-1|17|.
CASSLKAGQAGNTEAFF
TGTGCCAGCAGCTTAAAGGCCGGACAGGCGGGGAACACTGAAGCTTTCTTT
>TRBV7-9|.|TRBJ2-7|13|.
CASSLVGGHEQYF
TGTGCCAGCAGCTTAGTGGGCGGGCACGAGCAGTACTTC
>TRBV5-8|TRBD2|TRBJ2-5|16|.
CASSEAKGLAEETQYF
TGTGCCAGCAGCGAAGCTAAGGGACTAGCGGAAGAGACCCAGTACTTC
>TRBV14|.|TRBJ2-7|13|.
CASSQAGAREQYF
TGTGCCAGCAGCCAAGCCGGGGCGCGGGAGCAGTACTTC
>TRBV11-2|.|TRBJ1-1|13|.
CASSLVENTEAFF
TGTGCCAGCAGCTTAGTGGAGAACACTGAAGCTTTCTTT
>TRBV18|.|TRBJ2-7|13|.
CASSPDTSYEQYF
TGTGCCAGCTCGCCTGACACGTCCTACGAGCAGTACTTC
>TRBV5-1|TRBD2|TRBJ2-1|14|.
CASSYPGLGNEQFF
TGCGCCAGCAGCTACCCGGGACTAGGGAATGAGCAGTTCTTC
>TRBV10-3|.|TRBJ2-5|13|.
CAISPPSGETQYF
TGTGCCATCAGTCCCCCGTCCGGGGAGACCCAGTACTTC
>TRBV6-5|.|TRBJ2-1|16|.
CASSYRTFRSYNEQFF
TGTGCCAGCAGTTACCGGACATTCCGCTCCTACAATGAGCAGTTCTTC
>TRBV5-1|TRBD2|TRBJ2-3|18|.
CASSTGLAGGRGGDTQYF
TGCGCCAGCAGCACGGGACTAGCGGGAGGCCGAGGGGGGGATACGCAGTATTTT
>TRBV18|.|TRBJ2-1|13|.
CASSPGERNEQFF
TGTGCCAGCTCACCGGGGGAACGCAATGAGCAGTTCTTC
>TRBV9|.|TRBJ2-5|15|.
CASSVERASGETQYF
TGTGCCAGCAGCGTAGAGCGGGCCTCCGGTGAGACCCAGTACTTC
>TRBV9|.|TRBJ1-1|13|.
CASSVDPTGMAFF
TGTGCCAGCAGCGTAGATCCTACCGGGATGGCTTTCTTT
>TRBV2|.|TRBJ2-5|11|.
CASSGAETQYF
TGTGCCAGCAGTGGTGCGGAGACCCAGTACTTC
>TRBV5-4|TRBD1|TRBJ2-5|13|.
CASSLTGEETQYF
TGTGCCAGCAGCTTGACAGGGGAGGAGACCCAGTACTTC
>TRBV7-2|TRBD2|TRBJ2-1|15|few
CASSQTSGSRDEQFF
TGTGCCAGCAGCCAGACTAGCGGGAGTAGGGATGAGCAGTTCTTC
>TRBV6-5|TRBD1|TRBJ2-1|14|.
CASMRTGTAIEQFF
TGTGCCAGCATGAGGACAGGGACTGCTATTGAGCAGTTCTTC
>TRBV6-5|.|TRBJ1-1|12|.
CASSSSKTEAFF
.
>TRBV2|.|TRBJ1-5|14|.
CAKGLTGPGQPQHF
TGTGCCAAAGGGTTGACAGGTCCCGGTCAGCCCCAGCATTTT
>TRBV6-5|.|TRBJ2-5|13|.
CASHRGRGETQYF
TGTGCCAGCCATAGGGGGCGGGGGGAGACCCAGTACTTC
>TRBV14|TRBD2|TRBJ2-5|15|.
CASSPRAGVTETQYF
TGTGCCAGCAGCCCCCGGGCGGGAGTCACAGAGACCCAGTACTTC
>TRBV4-1|.|TRBJ2-7|15|.
CASSQEGGFSYEQYF
TGCGCCAGCAGCCAAGAAGGGGGATTCTCCTACGAGCAGTACTTC
>TRBV2|.|TRBJ2-7|14|.
CASIRDLSSYEQYF
TGTGCCAGCATCCGGGACTTAAGCTCCTACGAGCAGTACTTC
>TRBV25-1|TRBD2|TRBJ2-3|15|many
CASSRAGVGTDTQYF
TGTGCCAGCAGTCGGGCGGGAGTCGGTACAGATACGCAGTATTTT
>TRBV19|.|TRBJ2-4|15|few
CASSIKGQAENIQYF
TGTGCCAGTAGTATAAAAGGACAAGCGGAAAACATTCAGTACTTC
>TRBV4-1|.|TRBJ1-4|15|.
CASSQAPTLNEKLFF
TGCGCCAGCAGCCAAGCTCCAACGCTAAATGAAAAACTGTTTTTT
>TRBV7-2|TRBD2|TRBJ2-7|14|.
CASSLAAGGYEQYF
TGTGCCAGCAGCTTAGCAGCGGGAGGCTACGAGCAGTACTTC
>TRBV2|.|TRBJ2-2|13|few
CASSEAYPGELFF
TGTGCCAGCAGTGAAGCATATCCCGGGGAGCTGTTTTTT
>TRBV9|.|TRBJ2-3|16|.
CASSVGGSGLTDTQYF
TGTGCCAGCAGCGTAGGCGGTAGCGGCCTCACAGATACGCAGTATTTT
>TRBV7-8|.|TRBJ1-5|16|.
CASSSRSADSNQPQHF
TGTGCCAGCAGCTCCAGGAGCGCGGATAGCAATCAGCCCCAGCATTTT
>TRBV5-1|.|TRBJ2-7|16|once
CASSSDQRAGLYEQYF
TGCGCCAGCAGCTCGGATCAGCGGGCGGGCCTCTACGAGCAGTACTTC
>TRBV4-3|.|TRBJ1-1|14|.
CASSQARRGIEAFF
TGCGCCAGCAGCCAAGCGAGGCGTGGAATTGAAGCTTTCTTT
>TRBV7-2|TRBD1|TRBJ1-1|14|.
CASSLDRGRTEAFF
TGTGCCAGCAGCTTAGACAGGGGGCGCACTGAAGCTTTCTTT
>TRBV7-9|TRBD1|TRBJ2-5|14|.
CASSSRDRAETQYF
TGTGCCAGCAGCTCACGGGACAGGGCCGAGACCCAGTACTTC
>TRBV5-1|TRBD1|TRBJ2-3|15|.
CASSITGGIGDTQYF
TGCGCCAGCAGCATCACAGGGGGCATAGGGGATACGCAGTATTTT
>TRBV2|.|TRBJ2-7|15|.
CASSERGALSYEQYF
TGTGCCAGCAGTGAAAGGGGGGCTTTGTCCTACGAGCAGTACTTC
>TRBV14|TRBD2|TRBJ2-1|15|.
CASSQGGSGGNEQFF
TGTGCCAGCAGCCAAGGTGGCAGCGGGGGGAATGAGCAGTTCTTC
>TRBV18|TRBD1|TRBJ1-2|14|once
CASSTDRADYGYTF
TGTGCCAGCTCCACGGACAGGGCTGACTATGGCTACACCTTC
>TRBV5-1|.|TRBJ1-1|16|once
CASSYRGAGKNTEAFF
TGCGCCAGCTCATACCGGGGGGCCGGAAAGAACACTGAAGCTTTCTTT
>TRBV7-2|TRBD2|TRBJ2-3|15|.
CASSLADREADTQYF
TGTGCCAGCAGCTTAGCTGACCGGGAGGCTGATACGCAGTATTTT
>TRBV6-5|TRBD1|TRBJ2-7|14|.
CASSYGQVSYEQYF
TGTGCCAGCAGTTACGGACAGGTTAGCTACGAGCAGTACTTC